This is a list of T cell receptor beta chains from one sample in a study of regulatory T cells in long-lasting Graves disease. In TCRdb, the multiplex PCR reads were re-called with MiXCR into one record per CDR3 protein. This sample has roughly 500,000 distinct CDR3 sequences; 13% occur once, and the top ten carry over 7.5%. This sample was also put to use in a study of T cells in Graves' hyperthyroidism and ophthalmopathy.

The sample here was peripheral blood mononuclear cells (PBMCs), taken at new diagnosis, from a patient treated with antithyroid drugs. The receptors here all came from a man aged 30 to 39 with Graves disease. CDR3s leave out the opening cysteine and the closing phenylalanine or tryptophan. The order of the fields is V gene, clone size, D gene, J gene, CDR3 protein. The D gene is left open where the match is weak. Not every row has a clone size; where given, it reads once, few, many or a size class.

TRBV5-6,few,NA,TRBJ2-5,ASSPEGGVGTQY
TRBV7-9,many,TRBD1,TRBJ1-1,ASSLGPLVQGGPEAF
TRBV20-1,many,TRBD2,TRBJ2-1,SARGTSGRASNEQF
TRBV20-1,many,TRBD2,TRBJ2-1,SADDVRTRGDEQF
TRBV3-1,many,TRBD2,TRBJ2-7,ASSTSGRAGEQY
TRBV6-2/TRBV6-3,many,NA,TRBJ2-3,ASNRDRHQESQY
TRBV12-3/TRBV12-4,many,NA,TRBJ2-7,ASSFTGHEQY
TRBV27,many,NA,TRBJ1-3,ASSLSRPSSGNTIY
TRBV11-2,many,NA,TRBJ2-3,ASSLGRISTDTQY
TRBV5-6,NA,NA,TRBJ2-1,ASSLGVGVSSYNEQF
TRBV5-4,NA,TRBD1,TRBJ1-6,ASSLQGVQSPLH
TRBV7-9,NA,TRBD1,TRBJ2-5,ASSLASGTGGRETQY
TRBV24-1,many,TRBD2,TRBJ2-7,ATSEPLAVTAYEQY
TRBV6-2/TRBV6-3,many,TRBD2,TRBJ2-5,ASSGLVSETQY
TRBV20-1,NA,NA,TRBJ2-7,SARDLAGGGSYEQY
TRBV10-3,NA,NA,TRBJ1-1,AIWDRLGNTEAF
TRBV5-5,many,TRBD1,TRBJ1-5,ASSLGGDRYQPQH